This TCR beta chain stems from a study of T cell responses to AZD1222 COVID-19 vaccine listed by TCRdb under 2021. The study in broad terms: TCR sequencing was performed for about 240 trial participants, of whom some 200 were given two doses of AZD1222 and 26 were given two doses of MenACWY control vaccine. Trial participants were enrolled into age subgroups of 18-55, 56-69 and 70-plus years, which contained 148, 28 and 57 TCR-sequenced participants, respectively.

About this clone itself: The clone's antigen remains unknown. Base qualities were left out, and no much larger clone turns up one base away.

General findings and caveats noted by the study authors: The 56-69-year group was small, and its depth increase did not reach significance, likely because of low power. The vaccine-associated CD4 TCRs covered the entire spike protein, and the dominant responses fell in regions 160-218 and 743-854. Only five or six AZD1222 recipients were SARS-CoV-2 seropositive at baseline, limiting conclusions about previously exposed vaccinees. No day 14 peak-response samples were available, so repertoires were characterized only after the peak T cell response. After two AZD1222 doses, both the breadth and the depth of spike-specific TCRs were significantly higher than at day 0 and than in MenACWY recipients. Most participants were white British and females outnumbered males, and the authors suggested that clonal diversity may have been underestimated. Nearly half of unique spike-specific TCRs reportedly recognized epitopes outside regions mutated in the B.1.351 and B.1.1.7 variants.

The CDR3 regions of human TCRbeta chains were analyzed by immunosequencing. As for how the authors treated the data: TCRs in the repertoires were compared against a reference library of SARS-CoV-2-specific TCRs that had been generated with the MIRA antigen-specificity platform. Breadth was defined as the fraction of unique TCRs that were SARS-CoV-2-associated, and depth was defined as the fraction of total T cells that were SARS-CoV-2-associated. Using the MIRA data, every spike-specific TCR was mapped to the spike region that the TCR reacted to and assigned to either a CD4 or a CD8 class. Log10-transformed breadth and depth values were compared by one-way ANOVA with Sidak's multiple comparisons tests. The table comes from immuneACCESS by way of TCRdb, which keeps in-frame sequences with V and J called. Part of the clones is missing from these tables; in studies checked, under half for an unresolved V gene and the rest for unknown reasons. The DNA was the basis for D and trimming; V, J and clone size are from that table. This sample lists about 100,000 clones; approximately 89% were detected once. The leading ten clones occupy roughly 3% of the sample.

The sample's time point label is to be understood as: baseline before first vaccination. The treatment or condition label, as the study defines it: meningococcal conjugate vaccine given as trial control. Vaccinee samples were obtained from the UK trials COV001 and COV002, which included a single-blind randomized controlled phase 2/3 trial of AZD1222 (ChAdOx1 nCoV-19) in healthy adults. For TCRbeta chain sequencing, PBMC samples were collected from trial participants at day 0 and at day 28 after the second dose. This specimen was peripheral blood, taken on day 0 of MenACWY control vaccination. This sequence was found in an adult in good health.

The encoded CDR3 is CASSVVGNEGKNIQYF. Here is the DNA: TGTGCCAGCAGCGTAGTTGGAAATGAAGGCAAAAACATTCAGTACTTC. The chain is assembled from TRBV9 and TRBJ2-4, with no reliable assignment of the D segment. Looking up the germline V gene yields CDR1 SGDLS and CDR2 YYNGEE. The CDR3 measures 16 amino acids from cysteine to phenylalanine. Only the CDR3 region is kept as DNA, spanning 48 bases read in frame from base 1. The junction carries 13 bases between V and J, which are trimmed by 0 bases and 3 bases respectively.